This T cell receptor (beta chain) came from a study of T cells in Graves' hyperthyroidism and ophthalmopathy (dated by TCRdb to the late 2010s). For the study in its entirety: Peripheral blood was collected at initial diagnosis, before any treatment. After sampling, hyperthyroidism patients received methimazole starting at 30 mg daily, and ophthalmopathy patients received high-dose intravenous methylprednisolone. The paper describes TCR Vbeta CDR3 sequencing of 120 to 150 peripheral blood samples, made up of under 50 ophthalmopathy patients, some 76 hyperthyroidism patients and 17 progressor patients. A discovery cohort of roughly 100 patients, 43 with Graves' ophthalmopathy and 57 with stable Graves' hyperthyroidism, was used to find distinguishing TCR V-J signatures. In addition, the study compared T-cell repertoires in thyroid tissue and in blood from a handful of Graves' hyperthyroidism patients. Prospective prediction of ophthalmopathy was tested in an independent validation cohort of 18 to 20 hyperthyroidism patients and 17 patients who later progressed to ophthalmopathy. The approximately 100 discovery patients were divided at random into training and test sets in a 7:3 ratio.

Details on this clonotype: Its binding antigen is unknown. No much larger clonotype is one base removed from it; base qualities were not supplied.

The full study reports these points: No statistical method was used to fix the sample size in advance, and group allocation was not hidden from the investigators. In validation, progression to ophthalmopathy was predicted by the model with 70.59% sensitivity and 72% to 85% specificity, a median of approximately 6.5 months before onset. Most expanded thyroid clonotypes (frequency above 0.001) were also detected in blood, suggesting blood repertoires may reflect thyroid immune responses. A 13 V-J signature model separated ophthalmopathy from stable hyperthyroidism, with around 90% sensitivity and roughly 81% specificity in cross-validation and 80%/75% in testing.

For CDR1 and CDR2, the germline V gene lists SGDLS and YYNGEE. Measured from the cysteine to the phenylalanine, the CDR3 is 16 residues long. Only CDR3 DNA remains: 48 bases, in frame from the first base. V is cut back by 0 bases and J by 7 bases, with 6 bases in the junction unmatched. The hyperthyroidism patients were between 18 and 65 years old and newly diagnosed, with a disease duration of less than 2 months. The study excluded patients with uncontrolled infections, other autoimmune diseases, pregnancy or lactation. Diagnoses were established on the basis of clinical symptoms, serum thyroxine and TRAb, thyroid ultrasound, and orbital computed tomography. Blood from progressor patients was drawn when they were first diagnosed with hyperthyroidism, before any ophthalmopathy symptoms appeared. PBMCs were separated from 7.5 to 10 ml of fresh peripheral blood using Ficoll-Paque density gradient centrifugation. Patients classed as progressors first received a Graves' hyperthyroidism diagnosis and then went on to develop ophthalmopathy during follow-up. Total RNA was extracted with Trizol reagent, and quality was checked on an Agilent 2100 Bioanalyzer.

Amplification of TCR beta CDR3 regions was carried out from RNA transcripts. The TCR CDR3 was subjected to a first round of RT-PCR using the HTBI primer set and the Qiagen OneStep RT-PCR kit. Libraries were constructed in a second round of multiplex PCR, after which size selection and purification were carried out. Libraries were sequenced paired-end with 100 bp reads on an Illumina HiSeq2000. The study's processing was this. SOAPnuke was used to process the raw data, with reads discarded if the reads contained adapters or uncalled bases, had a mean Phred below 15, or lacked an exact constant-primer or identifier match. COPE v1.2.5 was used to merge the high-quality paired reads, and each unique nucleotide sequence was defined as a clonotype. MiTCR v1.1 was used to align the clonotypes against IMGT TRBV, TRBD and TRBJ reference segments. The analysis was restricted to V-J combinations with a frequency above 0.0001, which together covered roughly 99% of the repertoires. The TCS score was defined as F50 (clonal expansion) divided by E x V (chaos), with BLOSUM62-based TCRdist calculated between CDR3 peptides within each V-J. Welch's t-statistics and random forest reduced 500 to 550 V-J features to under 15, which were used in a naive Bayes classifier (R e1071). TCRdb handled the public reads itself, with Q25 trimming in fastp and clone calling in MiXCR, and kept productive beta chains. Identical CDR3 proteins give one entry, which carries the most common genes and DNA. The authors' filters were not applied to this entry. A total of roughly 290,000 distinct CDR3 sequences appear in this sample, about an eighth of them only once. Roughly 8.5% of the sample is taken by the ten largest.

The TCR was taken from a young woman with Graves' hyperthyroidism that later progressed to Graves' ophthalmopathy. Recombination linked TRBV9 to TRBJ2-1; TRBD2 aligns with 11 central bases. The sample comprised blood. CDR3 protein: CASSVALAGGGNEQFF. The base sequence is TGTGCCAGCAGCGTAGCCTTAGCGGGAGGGGGGAATGAGCAGTTCTTC.